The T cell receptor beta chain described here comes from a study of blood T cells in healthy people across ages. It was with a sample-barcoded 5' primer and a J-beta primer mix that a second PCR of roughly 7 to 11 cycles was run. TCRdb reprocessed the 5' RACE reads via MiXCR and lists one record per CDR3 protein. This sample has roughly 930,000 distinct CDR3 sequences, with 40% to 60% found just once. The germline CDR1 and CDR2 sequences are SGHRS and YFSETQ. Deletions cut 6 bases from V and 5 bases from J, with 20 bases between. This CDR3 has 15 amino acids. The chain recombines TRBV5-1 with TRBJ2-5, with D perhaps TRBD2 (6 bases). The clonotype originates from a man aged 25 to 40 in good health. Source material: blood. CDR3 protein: CASNGGRGIEETQYF. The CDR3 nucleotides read TGCGCCAGCAATGGGGGACGGGGGATTGAGGAGACCCAGTACTTC.